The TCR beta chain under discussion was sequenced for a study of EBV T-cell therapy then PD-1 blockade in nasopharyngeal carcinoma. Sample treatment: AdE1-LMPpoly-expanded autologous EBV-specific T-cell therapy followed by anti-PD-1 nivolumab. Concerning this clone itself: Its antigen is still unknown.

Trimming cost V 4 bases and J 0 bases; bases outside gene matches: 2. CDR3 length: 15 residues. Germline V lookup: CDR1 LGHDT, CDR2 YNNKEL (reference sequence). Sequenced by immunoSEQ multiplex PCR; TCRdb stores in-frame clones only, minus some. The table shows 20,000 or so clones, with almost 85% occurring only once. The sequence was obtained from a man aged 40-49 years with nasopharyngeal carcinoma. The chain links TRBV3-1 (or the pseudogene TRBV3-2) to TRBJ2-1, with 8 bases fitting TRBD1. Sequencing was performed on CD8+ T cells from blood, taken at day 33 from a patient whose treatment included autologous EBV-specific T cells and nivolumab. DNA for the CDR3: TGTGCCAGCAGCCGGACAGGGAGCTCCTACAATGAGCAGTTCTTC. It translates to CASSRTGSSYNEQFF.